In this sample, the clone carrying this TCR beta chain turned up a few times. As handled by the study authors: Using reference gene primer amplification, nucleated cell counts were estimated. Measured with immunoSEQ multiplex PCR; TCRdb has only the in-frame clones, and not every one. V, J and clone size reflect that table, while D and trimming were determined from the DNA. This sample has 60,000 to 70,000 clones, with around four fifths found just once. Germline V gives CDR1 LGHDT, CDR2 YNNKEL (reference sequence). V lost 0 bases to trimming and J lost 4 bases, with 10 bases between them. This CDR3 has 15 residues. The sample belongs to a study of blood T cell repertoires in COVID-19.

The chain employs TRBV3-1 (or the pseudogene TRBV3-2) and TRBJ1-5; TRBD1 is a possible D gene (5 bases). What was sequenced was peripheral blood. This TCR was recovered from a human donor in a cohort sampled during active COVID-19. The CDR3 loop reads CASSQDGAHNQPQHF. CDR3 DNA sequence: TGTGCCAGCAGCCAAGATGGGGCACATAATCAGCCCCAGCATTTT.